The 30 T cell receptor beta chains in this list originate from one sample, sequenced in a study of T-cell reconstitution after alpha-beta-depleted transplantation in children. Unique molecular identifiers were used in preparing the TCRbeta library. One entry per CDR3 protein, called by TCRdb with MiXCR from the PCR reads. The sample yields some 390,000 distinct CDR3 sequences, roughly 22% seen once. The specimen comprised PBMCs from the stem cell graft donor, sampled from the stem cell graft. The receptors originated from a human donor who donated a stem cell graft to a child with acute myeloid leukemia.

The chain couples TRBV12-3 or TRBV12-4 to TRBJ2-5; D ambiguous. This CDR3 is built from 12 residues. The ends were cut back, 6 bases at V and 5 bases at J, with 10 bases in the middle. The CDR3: CASSYSWETQYF. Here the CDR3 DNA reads TGTGCCAGCAGCTATAGCTGGGAGACCCAGTACTTC.

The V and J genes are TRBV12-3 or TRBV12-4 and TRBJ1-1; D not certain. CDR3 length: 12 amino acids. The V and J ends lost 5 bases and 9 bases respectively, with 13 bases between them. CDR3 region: CASSPGGPQAFF. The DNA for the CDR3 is TGTGCCAGCAGTCCAGGAGGTCCCCAAGCTTTCTTT.

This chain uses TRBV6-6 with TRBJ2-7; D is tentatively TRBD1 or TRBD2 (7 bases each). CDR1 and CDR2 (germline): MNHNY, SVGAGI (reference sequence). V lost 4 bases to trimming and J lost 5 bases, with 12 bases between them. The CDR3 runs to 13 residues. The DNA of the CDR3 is TGTGCCAGCAGTTTACAGGGGAGGGACGAGCAGTACTTC. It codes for CASSLQGRDEQYF.

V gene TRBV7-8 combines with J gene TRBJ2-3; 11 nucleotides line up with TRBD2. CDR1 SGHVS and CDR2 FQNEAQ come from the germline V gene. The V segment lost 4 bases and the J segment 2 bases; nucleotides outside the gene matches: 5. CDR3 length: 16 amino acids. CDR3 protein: CASSSIAGGITDTQYF. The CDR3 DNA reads TGTGCCAGCAGCTCCATAGCGGGAGGGATCACAGATACGCAGTATTTT.

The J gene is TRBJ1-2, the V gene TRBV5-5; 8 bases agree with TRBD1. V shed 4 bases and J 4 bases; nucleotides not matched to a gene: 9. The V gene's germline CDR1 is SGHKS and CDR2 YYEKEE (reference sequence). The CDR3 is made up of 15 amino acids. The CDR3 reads CASSPGQATGYGYTF. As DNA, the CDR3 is TGTGCCAGCAGCCCGGGACAGGCCACTGGCTATGGCTACACCTTC. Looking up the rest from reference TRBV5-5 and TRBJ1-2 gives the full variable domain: DAGVTQSPTHLIKTRGQQVTLRCSPISGHKSVSWYQQVLGQGPQFIFQYYEKEERGRGNFPDRFSARQFPNYSSELNVNALLLGDSALYLCASSPGQATGYGYTFGSGTRLTVV.

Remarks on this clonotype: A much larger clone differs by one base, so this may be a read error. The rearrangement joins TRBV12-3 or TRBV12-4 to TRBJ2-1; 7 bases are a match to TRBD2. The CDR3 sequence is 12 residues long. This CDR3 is CASTGGEVEPFF. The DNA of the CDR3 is TGTGCCAGCACGGGGGGAGAGGTTGAGCCGTTCTTC.

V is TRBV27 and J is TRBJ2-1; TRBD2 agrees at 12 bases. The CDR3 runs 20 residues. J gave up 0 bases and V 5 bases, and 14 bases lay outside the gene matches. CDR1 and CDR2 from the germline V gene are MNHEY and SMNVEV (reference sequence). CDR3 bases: TGTGCCAGCAGTCCAGTGATCGAACTAGCGGGAGGAGCCTCCTACAATGAGCAGTTCTTC. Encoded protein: CASSPVIELAGGASYNEQFF.

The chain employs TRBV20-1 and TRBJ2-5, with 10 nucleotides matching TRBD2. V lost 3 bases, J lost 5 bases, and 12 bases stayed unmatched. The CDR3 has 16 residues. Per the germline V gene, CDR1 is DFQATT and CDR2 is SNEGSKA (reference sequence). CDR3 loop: CSASGLAGDSKETQYF. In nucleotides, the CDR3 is TGCAGTGCTAGTGGGCTAGCGGGAGACTCCAAGGAGACCCAGTACTTC.

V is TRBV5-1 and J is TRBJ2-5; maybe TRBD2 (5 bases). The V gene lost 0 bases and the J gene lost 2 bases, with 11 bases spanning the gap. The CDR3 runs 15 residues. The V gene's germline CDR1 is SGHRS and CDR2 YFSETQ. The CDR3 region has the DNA TGCGCCAGCAGCTTGGAGCGGCCACCGCAAGAGACCCAGTACTTC. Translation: CASSLERPPQETQYF. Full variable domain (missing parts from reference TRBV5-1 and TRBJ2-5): KAGVTQTPRYLIKTRGQQVTLSCSPISGHRSVSWYQQTPGQGLQFLFEYFSETQRNKGNFPGRFSGRQFSNSRSEMNVSTLELGDSALYLCASSLERPPQETQYFGPGTRLLVL.

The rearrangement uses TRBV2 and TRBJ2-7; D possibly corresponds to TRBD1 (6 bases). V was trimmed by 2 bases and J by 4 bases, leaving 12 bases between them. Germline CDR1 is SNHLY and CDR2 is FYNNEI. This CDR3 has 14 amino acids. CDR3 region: CASSERGQPYEQYF. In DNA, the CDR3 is TGTGCCAGCAGTGAACGTGGACAGCCTTACGAGCAGTACTTC.

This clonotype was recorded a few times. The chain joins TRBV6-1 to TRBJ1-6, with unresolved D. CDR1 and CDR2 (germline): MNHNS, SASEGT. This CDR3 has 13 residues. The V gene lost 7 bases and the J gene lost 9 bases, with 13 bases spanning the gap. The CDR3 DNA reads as TGTGCCAGCAACTCGGACGGGAGTTCACCCCTCCACTTT. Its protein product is CASNSDGSSPLHF.

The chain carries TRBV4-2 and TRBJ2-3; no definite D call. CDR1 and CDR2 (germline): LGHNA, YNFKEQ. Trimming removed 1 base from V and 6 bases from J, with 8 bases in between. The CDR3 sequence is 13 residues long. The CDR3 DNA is TGTGCCAGCAGCCAAGTTGAAATGGATACGCAGTATTTT. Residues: CASSQVEMDTQYF.

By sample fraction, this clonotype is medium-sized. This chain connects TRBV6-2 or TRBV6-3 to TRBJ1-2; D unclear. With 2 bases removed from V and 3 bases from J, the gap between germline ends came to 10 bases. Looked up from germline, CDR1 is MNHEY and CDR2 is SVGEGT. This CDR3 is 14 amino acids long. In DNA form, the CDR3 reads TGTGCCAGCAGTTACGAGTTCTTGGACTATGGCTACACCTTC. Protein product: CASSYEFLDYGYTF.

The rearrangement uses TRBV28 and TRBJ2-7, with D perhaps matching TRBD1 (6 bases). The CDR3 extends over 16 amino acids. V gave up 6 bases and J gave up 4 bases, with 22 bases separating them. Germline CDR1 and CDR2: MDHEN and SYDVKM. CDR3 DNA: TGTGCCAGCAGCCCGATTTTTGTACAGGGCATATACGAGCAGTACTTC. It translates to CASSPIFVQGIYEQYF.

CDR3 DNA: TGCAGTGCTAGAGAGGGGGAGGGGACCCCCAAAGCTTTCTTT. Translation: CSAREGEGTPKAFF. The chain uses TRBV20-1 and TRBJ1-1, with TRBD1 as a possible D gene (5 bases). Germline V lookup: CDR1 DFQATT, CDR2 SNEGSKA (reference sequence). Trimming removed 0 bases at V and 9 bases at J, with 17 bases between. This CDR3 has 14 amino acids.

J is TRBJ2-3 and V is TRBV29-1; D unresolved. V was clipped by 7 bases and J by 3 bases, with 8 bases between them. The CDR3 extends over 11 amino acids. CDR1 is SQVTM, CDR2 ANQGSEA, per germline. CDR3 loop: CSAVRTDTQYF. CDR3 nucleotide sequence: TGCAGCGCCGTAAGAACAGATACGCAGTATTTT.

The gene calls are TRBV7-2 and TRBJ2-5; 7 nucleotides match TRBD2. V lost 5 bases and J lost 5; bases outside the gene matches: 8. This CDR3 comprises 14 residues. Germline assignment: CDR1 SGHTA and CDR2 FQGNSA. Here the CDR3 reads CASSRSSGPETQYF. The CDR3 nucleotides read TGTGCCAGCAGCCGTTCTAGCGGACCGGAGACCCAGTACTTC.

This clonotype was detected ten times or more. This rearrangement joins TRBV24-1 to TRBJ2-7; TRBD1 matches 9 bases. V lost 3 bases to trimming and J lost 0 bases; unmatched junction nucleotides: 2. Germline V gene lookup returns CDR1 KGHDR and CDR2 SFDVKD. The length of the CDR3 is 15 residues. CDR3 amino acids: CATSDGGQGSYEQYF. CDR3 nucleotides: TGTGCCACCAGTGATGGGGGACAGGGCTCCTACGAGCAGTACTTC.

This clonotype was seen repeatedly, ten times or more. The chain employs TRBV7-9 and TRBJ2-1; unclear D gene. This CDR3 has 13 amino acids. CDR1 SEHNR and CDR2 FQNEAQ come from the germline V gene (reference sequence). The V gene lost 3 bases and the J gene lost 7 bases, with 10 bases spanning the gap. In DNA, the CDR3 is TGTGCCAGCAGCTTTCAGCGAAGAAATGAGCAGTTCTTC. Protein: CASSFQRRNEQFF. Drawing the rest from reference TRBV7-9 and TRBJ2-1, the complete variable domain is DTGVSQNPRHKITKRGQNVTFRCDPISEHNRLYWYRQTLGQGPEFLTYFQNEAQLEKSRLLSDRFSAERPKGSFSTLEIQRTEQGDSAMYLCASSFQRRNEQFFGPGTRLTVL.

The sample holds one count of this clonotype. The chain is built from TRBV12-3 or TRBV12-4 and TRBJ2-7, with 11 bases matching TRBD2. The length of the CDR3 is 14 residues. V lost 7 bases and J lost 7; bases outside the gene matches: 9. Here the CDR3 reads CASKQLAGVGEQYF. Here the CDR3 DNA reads TGTGCCAGCAAACAACTAGCGGGAGTGGGGGAGCAGTACTTC.

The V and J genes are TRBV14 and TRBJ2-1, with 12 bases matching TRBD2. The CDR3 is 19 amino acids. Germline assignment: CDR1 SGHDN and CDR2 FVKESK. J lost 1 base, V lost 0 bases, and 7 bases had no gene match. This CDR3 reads CASSQDHRLAGVSYNEQFF. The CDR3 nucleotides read TGTGCCAGCAGCCAAGACCACCGACTAGCGGGAGTGTCCTACAATGAGCAGTTCTTC.

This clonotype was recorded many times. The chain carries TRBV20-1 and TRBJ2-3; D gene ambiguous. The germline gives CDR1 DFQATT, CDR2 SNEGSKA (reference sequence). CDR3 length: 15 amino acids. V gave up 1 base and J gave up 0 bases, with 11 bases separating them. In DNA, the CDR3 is TGCAGTGCTAGAGGAACGGCAGGTAGCACAGATACGCAGTATTTT. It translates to CSARGTAGSTDTQYF.

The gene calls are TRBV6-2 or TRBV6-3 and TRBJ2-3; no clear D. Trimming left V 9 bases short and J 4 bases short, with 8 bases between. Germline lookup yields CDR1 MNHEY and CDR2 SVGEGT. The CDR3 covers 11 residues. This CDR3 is CASDDSDTQYF. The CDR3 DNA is TGTGCCAGTGATGATTCAGATACGCAGTATTTT.

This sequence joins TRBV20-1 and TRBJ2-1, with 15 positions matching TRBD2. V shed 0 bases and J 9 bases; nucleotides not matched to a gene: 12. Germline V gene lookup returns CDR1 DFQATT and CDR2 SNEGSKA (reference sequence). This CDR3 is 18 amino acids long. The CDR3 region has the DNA TGCAGTGCTAGAGACGGACTAGCGGGAGGGCCCCGATTTGTTGAGCAGTTCTTC. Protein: CSARDGLAGGPRFVEQFF.

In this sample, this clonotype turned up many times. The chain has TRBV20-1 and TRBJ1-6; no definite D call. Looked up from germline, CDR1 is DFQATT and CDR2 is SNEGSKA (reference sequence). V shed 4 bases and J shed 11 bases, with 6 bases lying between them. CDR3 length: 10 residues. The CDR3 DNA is TGCAGTGCTACGGTAGCACCCCTCCACTTT. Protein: CSATVAPLHF.

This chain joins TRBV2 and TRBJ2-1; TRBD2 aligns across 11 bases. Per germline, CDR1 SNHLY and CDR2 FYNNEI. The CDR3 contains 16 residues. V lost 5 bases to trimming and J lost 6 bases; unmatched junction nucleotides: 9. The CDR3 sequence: CASSSTTSGSANEQFF. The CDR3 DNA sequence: TGTGCCAGCAGTTCTACCACTAGCGGGAGTGCCAATGAGCAGTTCTTC.

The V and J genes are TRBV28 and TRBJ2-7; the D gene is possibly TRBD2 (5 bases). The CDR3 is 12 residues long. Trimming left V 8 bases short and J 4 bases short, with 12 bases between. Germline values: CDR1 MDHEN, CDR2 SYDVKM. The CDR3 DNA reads TGTGCCAGCGGCTCGGGGAGATACGAGCAGTACTTC. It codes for CASGSGRYEQYF.

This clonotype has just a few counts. CDR3 sequence reads: CASSLRPGDSYEQYF. The CDR3 DNA reads as TGTGCCAGCAGCTTAAGACCAGGGGACTCCTACGAGCAGTACTTC. The rearrangement joins TRBV7-8 to TRBJ2-7; D perhaps matches TRBD1 (6 bases). Germline CDR1 and CDR2: SGHVS and FQNEAQ. This CDR3 region has 15 residues. The V end lost 2 bases, the J end lost 0 bases, and 11 bases lay between the germline ends.

CDR3 bases: TGCGCCAGCAGCCAAGTTCTGACACACCTCTACGAGCAGTACTTC. Protein sequence: CASSQVLTHLYEQYF. The chain uses TRBV4-1 and TRBJ2-7, with D uncertain. Trimming stripped 1 base from V and 3 bases from J, with 13 bases between. The germline V gene has CDR1 MGHRA and CDR2 YSYEKL. The CDR3 runs 15 residues.

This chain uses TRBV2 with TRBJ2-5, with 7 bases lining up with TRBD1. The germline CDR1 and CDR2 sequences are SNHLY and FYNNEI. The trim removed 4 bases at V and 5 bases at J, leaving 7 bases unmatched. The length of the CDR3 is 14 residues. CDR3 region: CASSADRPPETQYF. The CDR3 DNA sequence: TGTGCCAGCAGTGCGGACAGGCCTCCGGAGACCCAGTACTTC.